This T cell receptor beta chain was documented in a study of human T cells and chemical hapten exposure. Study results and caveats: Because they had alopecia, donors may respond immunologically unlike healthy people. A positive correlation with patch test score was shown by PT1 expanded TCR counts. DPC sensitization left the count of TCRs above 1 in 1000 unchanged.

Trimming shortened V by 2 bases and J by 15 bases, and 17 bases separated the two germline ends. The CDR3 extends over 13 amino acids. TCRdb reprocessed the RACE reads with MiXCR, giving one entry per CDR3 protein. The table has some 330,000 distinct CDR3 sequences, 4.5% to 7% seen once. The time point denotes: pre-sensitization, week 0. Treatment given: therapeutic diphenylcyclopropenone sensitization with weekly scalp DPC. This clonotype came up many times. What it recognizes is unknown. The V gene is TRBV12-3 or TRBV12-4, the J gene TRBJ2-1; tentative D call: TRBD2 (7 bases). This material consisted of whole blood, taken in connection with sensitization to the hapten diphenylcyclopropenone (DPC). The receptor's source is a woman younger than 35 with alopecia areata. Some clones in this sample may be carry-over from other donors' samples. In DNA, the CDR3 is TGTGCCAGCAGTTTAATCGGGGGGCAGGGCCCGTTCTTC. It codes for CASSLIGGQGPFF.